Listed here are 14 T cell receptor beta chains from one sample, sequenced in a study of T cells in Graves' hyperthyroidism and ophthalmopathy. Template material for amplifying TCR beta CDR3 regions consisted of RNA transcripts. HTBI primers were the set used in a first-round RT-PCR of the TCR CDR3. TCRdb recomputed calls from the multiplex PCR reads with MiXCR, one row per CDR3 protein. Among about 560,000 distinct CDR3 sequences, 16% were seen once, and the ten largest hold about 18%. Material: blood. All receptors derive from a woman aged 18 to 35 with Graves' hyperthyroidism.

The chain uses TRBV15 and TRBJ1-3; D is unresolved. V was shortened by 11 bases and J by 1 base, with 18 bases between the two germline ends. Germline assignment: CDR1 LNHNV and CDR2 YYDKDF (reference sequence). CDR3 length equals 15 residues. CDR3 nucleotides: TGTGCCCCCACGATATTCACCCAGTCTGGAAACACCATATATTTT. Its protein is CAPTIFTQSGNTIYF.

DNA of the CDR3: TGTGCCAGCAGCTTGAGTGGGGCGTCAGATACGCAGTATTTT. Protein product: CASSLSGASDTQYF. The chain couples TRBV5-6 to TRBJ2-3; possible D gene TRBD1, 5 bases. The ends were cut back, 1 base at V and 4 bases at J, with 10 bases in the middle. The CDR3 has 14 residues. Germline CDR1 SGHDT, CDR2 YYEEEE.

The sample holds a few counts of this clonotype. The genes are TRBV20-1 and TRBJ2-1; D remains ambiguous. This CDR3 has 14 residues. V lost 1 base to trimming and J lost 4 bases, with 11 bases between them. CDR1 DFQATT and CDR2 SNEGSKA come from the germline V gene (reference sequence). CDR3 amino acids: CSARVSGPYNEQFF. As DNA, the CDR3 is TGCAGTGCTAGAGTTTCTGGCCCGTACAATGAGCAGTTCTTC.

This clonotype was observed many times. The chain couples TRBV12-3 or TRBV12-4 to TRBJ2-7; 8 positions match TRBD1. Unmatched junction bases numbered 7, after V lost 6 bases and J lost 6 bases. The CDR3 totals 13 residues. CDR3 residues: CASREGQGGEQYF. As DNA, the CDR3 is TGTGCCAGCAGGGAAGGACAGGGCGGCGAGCAGTACTTC.

This clonotype was observed a handful of times. V is TRBV10-3 and J is TRBJ1-5; 10 nucleotides agree with TRBD1. CDR1 and CDR2 from the germline V gene are ENHRY and SYGVKD. The CDR3 is 15 residues long. The J segment lost 2 bases and the V segment lost 6 bases, leaving 4 bases of the junction unmatched. This chain's CDR3 is CAISTTGGGNQPQHF. CDR3 nucleotides: TGTGCCATCAGCACGACAGGGGGCGGCAATCAGCCCCAGCATTTT.

The table lists this clonotype with a few counts. The V call is TRBV10-3, the J call TRBJ2-2, with a possible D match to TRBD2 (5 bases). V was trimmed by 2 bases and J by 7 bases, leaving 11 bases between them. This CDR3 spans 14 amino acids. Germline V CDR1 and CDR2: ENHRY, SYGVKD. CDR3 amino acids: CAISELAEVGELFF. The CDR3 coding sequence is TGTGCCATCAGTGAGCTTGCGGAGGTCGGGGAGCTGTTTTTT.

This clonotype was seen ten or more times. The gene calls are TRBV5-1 and TRBJ2-1; the match to TRBD2 covers 11 bases. V lost 0 bases, J lost 9 bases, and 8 bases stayed unmatched. CDR3 length: 16 residues. Looked up from germline, CDR1 is SGHRS and CDR2 is YFSETQ. As DNA, the CDR3 is TGCGCCAGCAGCTTGGGGTTAGCGGGAGGGCAAAGTGAGCAGTTCTTC. It encodes CASSLGLAGGQSEQFF.

Only a few counts were recorded for this clonotype. The gene calls are TRBV28 and TRBJ1-1; possibly TRBD1 for D (5 bases). The CDR3 consists of 11 residues. V lost 5 bases and J 11 bases, leaving 12 bases between the germline ends. Germline lookup yields CDR1 MDHEN and CDR2 SYDVKM. The CDR3 DNA is TGTGCCAGCAGTCCGGGACTGCGGGCTTTCTTT. The encoded protein is CASSPGLRAFF.

This clonotype was counted between two and nine times. The chain uses TRBV7-9 and TRBJ2-1, with D perhaps matching TRBD1 (5 bases). Per germline, CDR1 SEHNR and CDR2 FQNEAQ (reference sequence). Trimming removed 6 bases at V and 8 bases at J, with 14 bases between. This CDR3 is 13 amino acids long. The CDR3 nucleotides are TGTGCCAGCAGACAATCTGGGGCCTATGAGCAGTTCTTC. Protein: CASRQSGAYEQFF.

This CDR3 reads CASSQAASLSYEQYF. The DNA of the CDR3 is TGTGCCAGCAGCCAAGCCGCTAGCCTCTCCTACGAGCAGTACTTC. This chain uses TRBV4-2 with TRBJ2-7, with D possibly TRBD2 on 5 matching bases. There are 15 residues in the CDR3. Germline CDR1 is LGHNA and CDR2 is YNFKEQ. Between the trimmed V and J ends, which lost 1 base and 0 bases, there was a span of 10 bases.

Comment on this clonotype: One end of the junction fails to match germline, which may point to a read error. The rearrangement joins TRBV5-1 to TRBJ1-1; weak D call: TRBD1 (6 bases). Germline values: CDR1 SGHRS, CDR2 YFSETQ. CDR3 length equals 14 residues. The CDR3: CASSHGTLNTEASF. The CDR3 DNA follows: TGCGCCAGCAGCCATGGGACACTGAACACTGAAGCTTCCTTT.

Ten or more counts support this clonotype. The chain links TRBV2 to TRBJ2-7, with 7 bases matching TRBD2. Trimming at V came to 1 base and at J to 0 bases, leaving 3 bases not matched to a gene. The CDR3 spans 15 residues. From germline, CDR1 is SNHLY and CDR2 FYNNEI. The CDR3 DNA reads as TGTGCCAGCAGTGAAGGTCTAGCGGACTCCTACGAGCAGTACTTC. Translating gives CASSEGLADSYEQYF.

In its sample, this clonotype was seen a few times. V gene TRBV6-5 combines with J gene TRBJ2-1; D unclear. CDR3 size: 13 residues. Germline loops: CDR1 MNHEY, CDR2 SVGAGI. Trimming left V 2 bases short and J 10 bases short, with 12 bases between. The CDR3 sequence: CASSYAKFREQFF. DNA of the CDR3: TGTGCCAGCAGTTACGCGAAATTTAGGGAGCAGTTCTTC.

This clonotype has at least ten counts. The gene calls are TRBV3-1 and TRBJ2-1; D not certain. This CDR3 is built from 18 residues. Trimming removed 0 bases at V and 5 bases at J, with 20 bases between. In germline, CDR1 is LGHDT, CDR2 YNNKEL (reference sequence). The CDR3: CASSQDRARRRTNNEQFF. The CDR3 nucleotides are TGTGCCAGCAGCCAAGATCGAGCCAGGCGCCGTACCAACAATGAGCAGTTCTTC.